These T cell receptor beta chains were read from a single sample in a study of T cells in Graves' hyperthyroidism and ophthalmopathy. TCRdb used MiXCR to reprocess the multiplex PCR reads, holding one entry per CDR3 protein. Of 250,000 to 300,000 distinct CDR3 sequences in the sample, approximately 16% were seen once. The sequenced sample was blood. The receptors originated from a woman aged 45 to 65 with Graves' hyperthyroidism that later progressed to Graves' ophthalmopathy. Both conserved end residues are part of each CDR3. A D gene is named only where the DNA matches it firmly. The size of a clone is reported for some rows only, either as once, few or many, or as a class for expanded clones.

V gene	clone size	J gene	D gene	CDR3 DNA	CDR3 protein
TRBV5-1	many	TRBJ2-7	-	TGCGCCAGCAGCTTGGATGGGGCGGGCGAGTGGTACTTC	CASSLDGAGEWYF
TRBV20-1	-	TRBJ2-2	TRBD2	TGCAGTGCTAGAGGGGTCCCCGGACTAGCGGAGATGAACACCGGGGAGCTGTTTTTT	CSARGVPGLAEMNTGELFF
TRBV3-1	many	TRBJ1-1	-	TGTGCCAGCAGCCAAGATCTCCACGCAGGGTGGGGTACTGAAGCTTTCTTT	CASSQDLHAGWGTEAFF
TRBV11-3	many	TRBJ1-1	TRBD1	TGTGCCAGCAGCCCAGGGGGAGTTAACACTGAAGCTTTCTTT	CASSPGGVNTEAFF
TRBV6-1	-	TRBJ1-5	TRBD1	TGTGCCAGCAGTGAGAGGGGGTGGGGACAGGGGTATCAGCCCCAGCATTTT	CASSERGWGQGYQPQHF
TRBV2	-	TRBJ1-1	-	TGTGCCAGCACCGACCCCAGGGGCGGCACTGAAGCTTTCTTT	CASTDPRGGTEAFF
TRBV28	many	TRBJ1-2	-	TGTGCCAGCAGTTTGGGCAGTAGCATCGATGGCTACACCTTC	CASSLGSSIDGYTF
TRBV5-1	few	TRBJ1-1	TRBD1	TGCGCCAGCAGCTTGGTAACAGGGGAGGGCGGCACTGAAGCTTTCTTT	CASSLVTGEGGTEAFF
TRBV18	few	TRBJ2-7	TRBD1	TGTGCCAGCTCACACGGGACAGGGGTATCGGACGAGCAGTACTTC	CASSHGTGVSDEQYF
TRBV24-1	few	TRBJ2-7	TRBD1	TGTGCCACCAGTAGACAGGGTTTCTACGAGCAGTACTTC	CATSRQGFYEQYF
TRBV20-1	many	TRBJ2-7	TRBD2	TGCAGTGCTAGATGGGCAGGGGGCGCGGCTAGCGGGAGGGCCGACGAGCAGTACTTC	CSARWAGGAASGRADEQYF
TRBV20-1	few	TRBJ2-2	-	TGCAGTGCTAGAGAAGTGGGGTCCGGGGAGCTGTTTTTT	CSAREVGSGELFF
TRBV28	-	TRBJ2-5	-	TGTGCCAGCAGTTCCTCGACTAGGGGCGGAGAGACCCAGTACTTC	CASSSSTRGGETQYF
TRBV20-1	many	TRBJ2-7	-	TGCAGTGCTAGAGGGGGGTTCCAGGGGCAGGACTACGAGCAGTACTTC	CSARGGFQGQDYEQYF
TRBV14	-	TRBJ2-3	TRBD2	TGTGCCAGCAGCCACCTTCGACTAGCGGGAGGCCGAGAAGATACGCAGTATTTT	CASSHLRLAGGREDTQYF
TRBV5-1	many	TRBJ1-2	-	TGCGCCAGCAGCCTAGGACAGATCTATGGCTACACCTTC	CASSLGQIYGYTF
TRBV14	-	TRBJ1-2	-	TGTGCCAGCAGCCAAGTGAACGTACATGGCTACACCTTC	CASSQVNVHGYTF
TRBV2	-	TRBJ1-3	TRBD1	TGTGCCAGCAGCTGGGGACAGGGCTCTGGAAACACCATATATTTT	CASSWGQGSGNTIYF
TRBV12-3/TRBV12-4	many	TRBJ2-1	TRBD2	TGTGCCAGCAGTCTAACTAGCGGGAGGGCCAATGAGCAGTTCTTC	CASSLTSGRANEQFF
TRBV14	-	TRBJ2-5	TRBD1	TGTGCCAGCAGCCAAGAGGGAAGGGGGCAGGAGACCCAGTACTTC	CASSQEGRGQETQYF
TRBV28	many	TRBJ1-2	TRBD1	TGTGCCAGCAGGGGGGACAGTTTTGGCTATGGCTACACCTTC	CASRGDSFGYGYTF
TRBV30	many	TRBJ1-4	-	TGTGCCTGGAGTGTACATGAGGCTGCTGGAAAACTGTTTTTT	CAWSVHEAAGKLFF
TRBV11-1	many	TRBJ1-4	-	TGTGCCAGCAGCGCGACTATCCGGCGCGGTAATGAAAAACTGTTTTTT	CASSATIRRGNEKLFF
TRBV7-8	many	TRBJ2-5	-	TGTGCCAGCAGCTTACCCGGGACCCGAGAGACCCAGTACTTC	CASSLPGTRETQYF
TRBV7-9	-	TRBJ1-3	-	TGTGCCAGCAGCTTAAGTTACCAGGCGGGAAACACCATATATTTT	CASSLSYQAGNTIYF
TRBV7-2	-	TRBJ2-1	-	TGTGCCAGCAGCTTAAATCGGGTTAGTGAGCAGTCCTTC	CASSLNRVSEQSF
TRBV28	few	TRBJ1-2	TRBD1	TGTGCCAGCAGTTCCGGCAGGGGGCGCAACTATGGCTACACCTTC	CASSSGRGRNYGYTF
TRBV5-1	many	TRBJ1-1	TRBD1	TGCGCCAGCAGCCGCAGGGGGGGTATGAACACTGAAGCTTTCTTT	CASSRRGGMNTEAFF
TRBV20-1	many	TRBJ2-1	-	TGCAGTGCAGAGGGGAGAAGTTTGGGAAATGAGCAGTTCTTC	CSAEGRSLGNEQFF
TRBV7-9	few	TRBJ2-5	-	TGTGCCAGCAGCCTAGCTATGGGTTTGGGGACCCAGTACTTC	CASSLAMGLGTQYF
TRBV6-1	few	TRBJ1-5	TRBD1	TGTGCCAGCAGTGACAGGGGGTCCTGGCAGCCCCAGCATTTT	CASSDRGSWQPQHF
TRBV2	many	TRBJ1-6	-	TGTGCCAGCGGCGGTTGGGCCGATAATTCACCCCTCCACTTT	CASGGWADNSPLHF
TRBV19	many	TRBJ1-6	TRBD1	TGTGCCAGTAGTGGGGACAGAGGTGGTTCACCCCTCCACTTT	CASSGDRGGSPLHF
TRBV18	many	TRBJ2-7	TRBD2	TGTGCCAGCCGACTAGCCCAAACCTACGAGCAGTACTTC	CASRLAQTYEQYF
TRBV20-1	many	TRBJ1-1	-	TGCAGTGCTAGAGCAGACAGATATGGGGCTTTCTTT	CSARADRYGAFF
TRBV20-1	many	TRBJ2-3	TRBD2	TGCAGTGCTAGGACTAGCGGGAGGGCCACAGATACGCAGTATTTT	CSARTSGRATDTQYF
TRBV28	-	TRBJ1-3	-	TGTGCCAGCAGTTTGTCCGGGAGCTCTGGAAACACCATATATTTT	CASSLSGSSGNTIYF
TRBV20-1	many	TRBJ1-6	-	TGCAGTGCTAGAGCGGGCCCGAATAATTCACCCCTCCACTTT	CSARAGPNNSPLHF
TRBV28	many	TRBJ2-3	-	TGTGCCAGCAGTTTGCAAGGAAGCACAGATACGCAGTATTTT	CASSLQGSTDTQYF
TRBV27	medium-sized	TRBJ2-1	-	TGTGCCAGCAAGCCCAGTAGTGTCCACAATGAGCAGTTCTTC	CASKPSSVHNEQFF
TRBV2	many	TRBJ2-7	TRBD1	TGTGCCAGCAGCAAAGATGGACAGGGTGGTGAGCAGTACTTC	CASSKDGQGGEQYF
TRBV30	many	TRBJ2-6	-	TGTGCACTAAGCGCGGTTTCTGGGGCCAACGTCCTGACTTTC	CALSAVSGANVLTF
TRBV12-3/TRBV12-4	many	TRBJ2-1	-	TGTGCCAGCAGTTTACAGGAGTACAATGAGCAGTTCTTC	CASSLQEYNEQFF
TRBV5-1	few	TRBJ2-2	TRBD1	TGCGCCAGCAGCTCGACTTCGACAGGGTCGAACACCGGGGAGCTGTTTTTT	CASSSTSTGSNTGELFF
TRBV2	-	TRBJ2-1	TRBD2	TGTGCCAGCAGTGAGACTAGCGGGAGGGTACTTAGTGAGCAGTTCTTC	CASSETSGRVLSEQFF
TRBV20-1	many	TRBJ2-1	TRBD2	TGCAGTGCTAGTCGCGGGAGGGACTACAATGAGCAGTTCTTC	CSASRGRDYNEQFF
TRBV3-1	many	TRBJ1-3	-	TGTGCCAGCAGCCGAGGACGGACCTCTGGAAACACCATATATTTT	CASSRGRTSGNTIYF
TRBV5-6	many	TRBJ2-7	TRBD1	TGTGCCAGCAGCGTCCGGGACAGGTATTACGAGCAGTACTTC	CASSVRDRYYEQYF
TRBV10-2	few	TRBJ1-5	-	TGCGCCAGCAGTGGGACGGATCAACCCCAGCATTTT	CASSGTDQPQHF
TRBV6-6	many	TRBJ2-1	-	TGTGCCAGCAGTTACGGGGCGCCTGAGCAGTTCTTC	CASSYGAPEQFF
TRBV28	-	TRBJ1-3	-	TGTGCCAGCAGAGGGGACCGCCTGAGCTCTGGAAACACCATATATTTT	CASRGDRLSSGNTIYF
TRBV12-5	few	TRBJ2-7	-	TGTGCTAGTGGCCCGGACATCTACGAGCAGTACTTC	CASGPDIYEQYF
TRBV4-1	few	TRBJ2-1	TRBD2	TGCGCCAGCAGCCAAGATCCAGCGGGGACCTATAGCTCCTACAATGAGCAGTTCTTC	CASSQDPAGTYSSYNEQFF
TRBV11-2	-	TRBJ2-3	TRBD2	TGTGCCAGCAGCGGCGGGGGGTGGGCGCAGTATTTT	CASSGGGWAQYF
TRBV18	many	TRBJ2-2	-	TGTGCCAGCTCACCAGTGAACACCGGGGAGCTGTTTTTT	CASSPVNTGELFF
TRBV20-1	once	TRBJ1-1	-	TGCAGTGCTAGGGCCTTAGGGCTCTTGAACACTGAAGCTTTCTTT	CSARALGLLNTEAFF
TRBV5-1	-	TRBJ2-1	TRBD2	TGCGCCAGCAGCTTGGTACTAGCGGGAGGAGACTCCTACAATGAGCAGTTCTTC	CASSLVLAGGDSYNEQFF
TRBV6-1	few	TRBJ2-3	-	TGTGCCAGCGGGGACTATACGCAGTATTTT	CASGDYTQYF
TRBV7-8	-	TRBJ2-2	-	TGTGCCAGCAGCTTGTCTAGCGCCGGGGAGCTGTTTTTT	CASSLSSAGELFF
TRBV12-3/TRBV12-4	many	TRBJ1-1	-	TGTGCCAGCTCCCTCCAGGGGTACGACCCCAACGCTGAAGCTTTCTTT	CASSLQGYDPNAEAFF